Included here is one T cell receptor beta chain sequence, with context. Trimming cost V 0 bases and J 3 bases, with 23 bases left between them. CDR3 length equals 19 residues. Germline V gives CDR1 MGHRA, CDR2 YSYEKL. Time point reported: baseline, week 1 (first vaccination visit). Treatment described: pre-vaccination baseline after standard-of-care therapy. Profiled with immunoSEQ multiplex PCR; TCRdb holds only in-frame clones, not every one. Of under 35,000 clones listed, more than 65% are singletons. These data are taken from a study of a mutant IDH1 vaccine in newly diagnosed glioma. Across the study: Radiotherapy, temozolomide, or both had been given previously, and both were given to most.

The sample was PBMCs, taken from a glioma patient treated with radiotherapy, temozolomide or both. This receptor was identified in a man aged 25-45 years with glioma. The chain recombines TRBV4-1 with TRBJ2-5, with a possible D match to TRBD1 (6 bases). The CDR3 coding sequence is TGCGCCAGCAGCCAAGATCCTGGGGACACCCTTAAAGGAAAAGAGACCCAGTACTTC. Translating gives CASSQDPGDTLKGKETQYF.